The clone carrying this TCR beta chain was recorded a few times. Its specificity is not known. Incorporated into the TCR beta cDNA libraries were unique molecular identifiers, which served to reduce PCR and sequencing biases. Starting from approximately 1 to 10 million T cells, the study yielded roughly 0.5 million cDNA molecules. TCRdb ran MiXCR on the PCR reads and lists one entry per CDR3 protein. This sample has approximately 770,000 distinct CDR3 sequences, with approximately 44% found just once. This record belongs to a study of post-analysis software for immune sequencing data. Study-level results: Higher frequency in patients than in controls was seen for roughly five TRBV segments, with TRBV5-6, TRBV5-1 and TRBV20-1 among them. Samples made in the same batch grouped tightly together by F measure.

J lost 11 bases, V lost 2 bases, and 10 bases had no gene match. The germline gives CDR1 DFQATT, CDR2 SNEGSKA (reference sequence). The CDR3 is 13 amino acids. The TCR sequence derives from a girl aged 10-17 years with multiple sclerosis. Sequencing was done on a sample of blood. The chain is built from TRBV20-1 and TRBJ2-5; 8 nucleotides match TRBD1. This CDR3 is CSARLAGGGKQYF. CDR3 nucleotides: TGCAGTGCTAGATTGGCAGGGGGCGGTAAGCAGTACTTC.